The clone carrying this T cell receptor (beta chain) occurred once. This sample was taken from a study of blood T cell repertoires in COVID-19. Study overall: PBMCs, B-cell-depleted T cells, or T cells provided the cDNA or gDNA that made up the material.

In the study's own analysis: Using reference gene primer amplification, nucleated cell counts were estimated. Method: immunoSEQ multiplex PCR; TCRdb's copy keeps in-frame clones and lacks some. V and J calls and clone size follow that table, whereas D and trimming were derived from the DNA. Of 90,000 to 140,000 clones listed, around 86% are singletons. The CDR3 is 13 residues long. Trimming took off 7 bases at V and 5 bases at J, with 12 bases between the two ends. The germline CDR1 and CDR2 sequences are SNHLY and FYNNEI. The TCR was taken from a man older than 75 with acute or convalescent COVID-19. Sequencing was carried out using peripheral blood. The rearrangement uses TRBV2 and TRBJ2-1; TRBD1 is a possible D gene (7 bases). DNA for the CDR3: TGTGCCAGCATGCGGGACAGCAACAATGAGCAGTTCTTC. This gives the protein CASMRDSNNEQFF. The full variable domain, its missing parts supplied by reference TRBV2 and TRBJ2-1, is EPEVTQTPSHQVTQMGQEVILRCVPISNHLYFYWYRQILGQKVEFLVSFYNNEISEKSEIFDDQFSVERPDGSNFTLKIRSTKLEDSAMYFCASMRDSNNEQFFGPGTRLTVL.